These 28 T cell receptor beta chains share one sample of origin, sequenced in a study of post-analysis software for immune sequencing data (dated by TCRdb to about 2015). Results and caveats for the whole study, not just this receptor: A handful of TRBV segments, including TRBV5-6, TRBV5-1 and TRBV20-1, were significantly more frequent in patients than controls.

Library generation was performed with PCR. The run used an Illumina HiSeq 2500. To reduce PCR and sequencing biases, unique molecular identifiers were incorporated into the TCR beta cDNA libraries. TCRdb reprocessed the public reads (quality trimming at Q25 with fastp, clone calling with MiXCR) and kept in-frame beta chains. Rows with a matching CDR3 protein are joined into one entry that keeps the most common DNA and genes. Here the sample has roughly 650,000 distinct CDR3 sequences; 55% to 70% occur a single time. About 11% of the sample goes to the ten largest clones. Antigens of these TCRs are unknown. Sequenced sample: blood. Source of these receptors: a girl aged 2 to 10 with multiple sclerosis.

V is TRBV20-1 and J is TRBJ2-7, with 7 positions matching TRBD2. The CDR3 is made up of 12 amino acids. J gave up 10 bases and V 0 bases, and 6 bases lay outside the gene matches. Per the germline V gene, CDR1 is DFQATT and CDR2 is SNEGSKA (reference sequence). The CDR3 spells CSARDPRAGQYF. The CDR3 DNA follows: TGCAGTGCTAGAGACCCCCGAGCGGGACAGTACTTC.

CDR3 protein: CASSPIQGAVREQFF. The CDR3 DNA follows: TGTGCCAGCAGTCCTATACAGGGGGCTGTGAGGGAGCAGTTCTTC. The chain links TRBV27 to TRBJ2-1; TRBD1 matches at 9 bases. The germline gives CDR1 MNHEY, CDR2 SMNVEV (reference sequence). CDR3 size: 15 residues. J lost 10 bases, V lost 5 bases, and 12 bases had no gene match.

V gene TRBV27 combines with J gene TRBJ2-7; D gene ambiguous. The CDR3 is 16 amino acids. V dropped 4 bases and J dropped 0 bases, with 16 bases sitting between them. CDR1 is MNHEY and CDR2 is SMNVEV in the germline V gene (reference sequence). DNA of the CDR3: TGTGCCAGCAGTTCAAATAGGATCGATAGCTCCTACGAGCAGTACTTC. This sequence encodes CASSSNRIDSSYEQYF.

The CDR3 DNA sequence: TGCAGTGCGGACAGACGGGACGGCTCTTATAGCAATCAGCCCCAGCATTTT. Translated, it gives CSADRRDGSYSNQPQHF. The genes are TRBV20-1 and TRBJ1-5, with D perhaps TRBD1 (6 bases). Trimming left V 6 bases short and J 0 bases short, with 21 bases between. CDR1 is DFQATT and CDR2 is SNEGSKA in the germline V gene (reference sequence). This CDR3 has 17 amino acids.

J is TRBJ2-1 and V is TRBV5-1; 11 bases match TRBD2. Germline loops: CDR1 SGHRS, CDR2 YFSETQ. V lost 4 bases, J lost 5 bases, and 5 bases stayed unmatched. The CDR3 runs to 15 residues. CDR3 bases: TGCGCCAGCAGCCCGGGACTAGCGGCGGACAATGAGCAGTTCTTC. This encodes CASSPGLAADNEQFF.

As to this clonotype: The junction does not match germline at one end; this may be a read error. This chain's CDR3 is CATSDSSAGTSGYNEQFF. In DNA, the CDR3 is TGTGCCACCAGTGATTCTTCTGCCGGGACTAGCGGGTACAACGAGCAGTTCTTC. This chain joins TRBV24-1 and TRBJ2-1; 12 bases fit TRBD2. Germline V gives CDR1 KGHDR, CDR2 SFDVKD. This CDR3 has 18 residues.

This CDR3 reads CASSLTQSSYNSPLHF. As DNA, the CDR3 is TGTGCCAGCAGCTTAACTCAGAGCTCCTATAATTCACCCCTCCACTTT. This rearrangement joins TRBV7-6 to TRBJ1-6; D call uncertain. Trimming left V 2 bases short and J 0 bases short, with 8 bases between. CDR3 length: 16 amino acids. Germline lookup yields CDR1 SGHVS and CDR2 FNYEAQ.

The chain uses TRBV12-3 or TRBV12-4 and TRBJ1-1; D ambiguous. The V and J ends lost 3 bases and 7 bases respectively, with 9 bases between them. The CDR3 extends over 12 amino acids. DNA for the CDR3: TGTGCCAGCAGTTTGGAGAGAATTGAAGCTTTCTTT. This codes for CASSLERIEAFF.

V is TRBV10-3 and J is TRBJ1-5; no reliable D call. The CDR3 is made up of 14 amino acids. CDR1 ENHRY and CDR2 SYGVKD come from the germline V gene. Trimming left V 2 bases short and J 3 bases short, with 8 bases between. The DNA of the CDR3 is TGTGCCATCAGTGAGGCAGGACCCAATCAGCCCCAGCATTTT. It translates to CAISEAGPNQPQHF.

In DNA form, the CDR3 reads TGTGCCAGCAGCTTAGCAGCGGGAGGGCTTTATTACGAGCAGTACTTC. Its protein product is CASSLAAGGLYYEQYF. The gene calls are TRBV7-2 and TRBJ2-7, with 10 bases that match TRBD2. The J segment lost 4 bases and the V segment lost 0 bases, leaving 6 bases of the junction unmatched. CDR1 SGHTA and CDR2 FQGNSA come from the germline V gene. CDR3 length: 16 residues.

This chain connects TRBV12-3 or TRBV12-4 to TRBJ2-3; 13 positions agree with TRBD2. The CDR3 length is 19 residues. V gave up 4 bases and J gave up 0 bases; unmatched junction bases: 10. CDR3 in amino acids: CASSYRSGTSGISTDTQYF. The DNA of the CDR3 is TGTGCCAGCAGTTACCGCTCCGGGACTAGCGGGATCAGCACAGATACGCAGTATTTT.

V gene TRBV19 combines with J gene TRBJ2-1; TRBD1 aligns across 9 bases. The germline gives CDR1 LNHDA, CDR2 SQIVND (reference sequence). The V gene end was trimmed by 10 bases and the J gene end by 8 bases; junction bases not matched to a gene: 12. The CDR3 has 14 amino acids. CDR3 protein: CATNYRGPRDEQFF. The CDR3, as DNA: TGTGCCACCAATTACAGGGGGCCTAGGGATGAGCAGTTCTTC.

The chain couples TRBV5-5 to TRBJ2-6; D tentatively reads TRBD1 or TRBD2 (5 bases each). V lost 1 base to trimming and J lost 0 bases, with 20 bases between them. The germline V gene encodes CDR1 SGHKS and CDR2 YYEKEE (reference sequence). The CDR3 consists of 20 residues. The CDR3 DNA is TGTGCCAGCAGCTTGAATGAAGTCAGGGAGAGGAGCTCTGGGGCCAACGTCCTGACTTTC. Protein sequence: CASSLNEVRERSSGANVLTF.

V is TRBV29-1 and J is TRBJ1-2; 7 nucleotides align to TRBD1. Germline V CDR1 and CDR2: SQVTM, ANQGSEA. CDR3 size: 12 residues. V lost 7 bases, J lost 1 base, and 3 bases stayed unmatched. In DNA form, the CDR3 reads TGCAGCGCCCAGGGGGGTAACTATGGCTACACCTTC. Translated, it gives CSAQGGNYGYTF.

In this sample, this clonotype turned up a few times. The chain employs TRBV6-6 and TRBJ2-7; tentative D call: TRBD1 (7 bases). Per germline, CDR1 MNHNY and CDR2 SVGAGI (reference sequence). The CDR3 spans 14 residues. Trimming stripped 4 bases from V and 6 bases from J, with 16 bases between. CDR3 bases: TGTGCCAGCAGTTCATCAGGGGGGACTCGCGAGCAGTACTTC. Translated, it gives CASSSSGGTREQYF.

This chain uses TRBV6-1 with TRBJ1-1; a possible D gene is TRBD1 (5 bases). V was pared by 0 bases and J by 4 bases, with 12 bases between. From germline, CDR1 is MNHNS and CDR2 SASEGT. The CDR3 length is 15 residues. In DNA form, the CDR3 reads TGTGCCAGCAGTGAAGCGTTGGGGGTTGGCACTGAAGCTTTCTTT. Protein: CASSEALGVGTEAFF.

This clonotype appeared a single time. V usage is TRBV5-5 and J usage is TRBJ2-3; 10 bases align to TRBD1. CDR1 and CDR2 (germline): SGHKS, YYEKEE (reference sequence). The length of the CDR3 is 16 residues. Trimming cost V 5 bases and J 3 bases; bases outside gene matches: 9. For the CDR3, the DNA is TGTGCCAGCAGACATGACAGGGGGCGCGAAACAGATACGCAGTATTTT. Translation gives CASRHDRGRETDTQYF.

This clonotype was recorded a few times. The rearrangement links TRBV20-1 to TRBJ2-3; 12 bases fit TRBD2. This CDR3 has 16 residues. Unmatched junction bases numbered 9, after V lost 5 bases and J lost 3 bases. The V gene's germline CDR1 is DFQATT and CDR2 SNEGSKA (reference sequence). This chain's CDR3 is CSALPRLAGDTDTQYF. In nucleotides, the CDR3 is TGCAGTGCTCTCCCCCGACTAGCGGGAGATACAGATACGCAGTATTTT.

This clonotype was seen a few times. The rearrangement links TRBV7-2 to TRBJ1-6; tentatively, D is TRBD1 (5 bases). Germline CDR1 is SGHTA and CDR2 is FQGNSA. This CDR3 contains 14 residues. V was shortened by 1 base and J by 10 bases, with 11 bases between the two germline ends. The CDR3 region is CASSLGGDRSPLHF. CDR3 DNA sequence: TGTGCCAGCAGCTTAGGGGGCGATCGGTCACCCCTCCACTTT.

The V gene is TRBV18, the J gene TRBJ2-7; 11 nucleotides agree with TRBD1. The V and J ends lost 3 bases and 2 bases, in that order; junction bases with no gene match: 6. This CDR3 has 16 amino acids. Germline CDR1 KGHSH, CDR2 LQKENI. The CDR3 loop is CASSPLPGQGAYEQYF. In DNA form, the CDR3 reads TGTGCCAGCTCACCTCTTCCGGGACAGGGGGCCTACGAGCAGTACTTC.

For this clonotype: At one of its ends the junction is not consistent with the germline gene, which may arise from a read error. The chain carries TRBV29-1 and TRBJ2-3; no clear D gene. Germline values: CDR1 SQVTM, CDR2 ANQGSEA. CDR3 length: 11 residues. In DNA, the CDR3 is TGCAGCGGTGAAAGGCGTGATACGCAGTATTTT. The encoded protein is CSGERRDTQYF.

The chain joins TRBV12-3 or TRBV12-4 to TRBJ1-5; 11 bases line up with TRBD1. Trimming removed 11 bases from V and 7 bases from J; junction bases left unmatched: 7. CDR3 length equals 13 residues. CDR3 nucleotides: TGTGCCGGCGCTCGGGACAGGGGGCAGCCCCAGCATTTT. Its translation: CAGARDRGQPQHF.

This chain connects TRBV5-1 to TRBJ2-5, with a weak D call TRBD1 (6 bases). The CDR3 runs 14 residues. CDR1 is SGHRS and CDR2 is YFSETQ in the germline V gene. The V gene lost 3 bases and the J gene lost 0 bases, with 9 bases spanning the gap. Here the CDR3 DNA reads TGCGCCAGCAGCTGGCAGGGGTACCAAGAGACCCAGTACTTC. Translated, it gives CASSWQGYQETQYF.

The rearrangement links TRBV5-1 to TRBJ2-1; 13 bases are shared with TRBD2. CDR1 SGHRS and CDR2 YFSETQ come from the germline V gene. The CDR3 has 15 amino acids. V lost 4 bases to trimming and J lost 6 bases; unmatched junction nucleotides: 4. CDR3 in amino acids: CASSAGTSGTNEQFF. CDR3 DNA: TGCGCCAGCAGCGCCGGGACTAGCGGGACCAATGAGCAGTTCTTC.

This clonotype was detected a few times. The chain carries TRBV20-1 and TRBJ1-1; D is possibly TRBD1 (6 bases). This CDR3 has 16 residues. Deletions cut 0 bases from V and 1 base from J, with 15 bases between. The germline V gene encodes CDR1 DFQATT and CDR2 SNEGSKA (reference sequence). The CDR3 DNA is TGCAGTGCTAGAGATATATTTGACAGGAAGAACACTGAAGCTTTCTTT. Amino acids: CSARDIFDRKNTEAFF.

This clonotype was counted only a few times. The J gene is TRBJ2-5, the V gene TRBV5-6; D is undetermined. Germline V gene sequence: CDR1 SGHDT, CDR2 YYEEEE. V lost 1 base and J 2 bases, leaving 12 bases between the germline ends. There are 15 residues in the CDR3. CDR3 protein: CASSLRPVLQETQYF. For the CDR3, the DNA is TGTGCCAGCAGCTTGCGCCCAGTTCTACAAGAGACCCAGTACTTC.

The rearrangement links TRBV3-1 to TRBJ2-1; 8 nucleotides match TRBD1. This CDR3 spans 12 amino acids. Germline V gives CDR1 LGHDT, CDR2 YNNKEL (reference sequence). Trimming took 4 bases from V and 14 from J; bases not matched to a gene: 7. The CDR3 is CASSRTDRGKFF. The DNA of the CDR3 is TGTGCCAGCAGCCGGACCGACAGGGGCAAGTTCTTC.

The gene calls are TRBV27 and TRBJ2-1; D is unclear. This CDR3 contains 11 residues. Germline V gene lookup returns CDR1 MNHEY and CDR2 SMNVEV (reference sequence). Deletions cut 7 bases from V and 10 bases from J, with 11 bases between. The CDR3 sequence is CASIRFNEQFF. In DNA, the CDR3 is TGTGCCAGCATTCGATTTAACGAGCAGTTCTTC.